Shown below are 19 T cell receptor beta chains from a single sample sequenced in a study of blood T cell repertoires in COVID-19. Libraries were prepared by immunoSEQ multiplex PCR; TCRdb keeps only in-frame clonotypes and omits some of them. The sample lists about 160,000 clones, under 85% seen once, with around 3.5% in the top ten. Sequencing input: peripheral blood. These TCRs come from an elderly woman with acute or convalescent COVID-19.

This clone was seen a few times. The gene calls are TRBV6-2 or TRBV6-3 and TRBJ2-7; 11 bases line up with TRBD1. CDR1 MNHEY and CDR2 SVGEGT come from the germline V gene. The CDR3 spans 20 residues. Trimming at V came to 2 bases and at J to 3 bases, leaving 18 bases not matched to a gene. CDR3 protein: CASSYTGQGASLIPDYEQYF. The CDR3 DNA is TGTGCCAGCAGTTACACTGGACAGGGGGCTTCACTTATCCCCGACTACGAGCAGTACTTC.

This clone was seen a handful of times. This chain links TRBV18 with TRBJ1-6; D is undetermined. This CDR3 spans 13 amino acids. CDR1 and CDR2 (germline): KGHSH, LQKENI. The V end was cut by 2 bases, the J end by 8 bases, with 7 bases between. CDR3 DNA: TGTGCCAGCTCACCATTAGCCGATTCACCCCTCCACTTT. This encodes CASSPLADSPLHF.

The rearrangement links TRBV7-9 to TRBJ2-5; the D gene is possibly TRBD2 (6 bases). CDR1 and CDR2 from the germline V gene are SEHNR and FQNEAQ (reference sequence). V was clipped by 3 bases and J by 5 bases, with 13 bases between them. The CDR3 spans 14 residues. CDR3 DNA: TGTGCCAGCAGCTTTCTTTCCCTAGCGGAGACCCAGTACTTC. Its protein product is CASSFLSLAETQYF. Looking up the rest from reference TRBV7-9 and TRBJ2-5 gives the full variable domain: DTGVSQNPRHKITKRGQNVTFRCDPISEHNRLYWYRQTLGQGPEFLTYFQNEAQLEKSRLLSDRFSAERPKGSFSTLEIQRTEQGDSAMYLCASSFLSLAETQYFGPGTRLLVL.

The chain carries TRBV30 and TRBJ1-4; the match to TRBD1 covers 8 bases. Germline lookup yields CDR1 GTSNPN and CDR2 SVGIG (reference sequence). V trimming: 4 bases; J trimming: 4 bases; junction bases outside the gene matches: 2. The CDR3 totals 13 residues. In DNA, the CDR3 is TGTGCCTGGAAGGGACAGGTTAATGAAAAACTGTTTTTT. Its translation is CAWKGQVNEKLFF.

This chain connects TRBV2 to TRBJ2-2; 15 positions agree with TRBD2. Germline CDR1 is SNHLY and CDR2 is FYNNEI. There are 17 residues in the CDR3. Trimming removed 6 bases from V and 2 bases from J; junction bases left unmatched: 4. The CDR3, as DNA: TGTGCCAGCAGAAAGGGACTAGCGGGGGGTAACACCGGGGAGCTGTTTTTT. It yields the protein CASRKGLAGGNTGELFF.

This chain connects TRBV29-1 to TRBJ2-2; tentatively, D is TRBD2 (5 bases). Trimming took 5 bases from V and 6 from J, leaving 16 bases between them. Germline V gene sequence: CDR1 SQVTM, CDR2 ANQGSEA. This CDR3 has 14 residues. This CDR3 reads CSVLKTIVSGELFF. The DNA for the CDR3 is TGCAGCGTTCTCAAGACTATAGTCTCCGGGGAGCTGTTTTTT.

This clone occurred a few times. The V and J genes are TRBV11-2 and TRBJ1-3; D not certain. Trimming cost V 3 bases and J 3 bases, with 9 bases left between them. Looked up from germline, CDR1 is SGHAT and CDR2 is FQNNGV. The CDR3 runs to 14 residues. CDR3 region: CASSFTEGGNTIYF. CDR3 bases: TGTGCCAGCAGCTTCACCGAGGGTGGAAACACCATATATTTT. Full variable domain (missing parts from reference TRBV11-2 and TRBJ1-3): EAGVAQSPRYKIIEKRQSVAFWCNPISGHATLYWYQQILGQGPKLLIQFQNNGVVDDSQLPKDRFSAERLKGVDSTLKIQPAKLEDSAVYLCASSFTEGGNTIYFGEGSWLTVV.

The CDR3 sequence: CASSLHRDRAYNEQFF. For the CDR3, the DNA is TGTGCCAGCAGCCTACACCGGGACAGAGCCTACAATGAGCAGTTCTTC. The chain is built from TRBV7-3 and TRBJ2-1, with TRBD1 identical over 7 bases. Losses at the gene ends were 5 bases for V and 2 bases for J; bases not matched to a gene: 9. Per the germline V gene, CDR1 is SGHTA and CDR2 is FQGTGA. The CDR3 length is 16 residues.

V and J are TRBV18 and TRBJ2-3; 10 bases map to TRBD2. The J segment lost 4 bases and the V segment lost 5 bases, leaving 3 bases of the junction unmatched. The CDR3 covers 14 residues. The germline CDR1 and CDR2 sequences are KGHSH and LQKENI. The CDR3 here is CASSSSGGSDTQYF. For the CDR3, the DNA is TGTGCCAGCTCATCTAGCGGGGGATCAGATACGCAGTATTTT.

CDR3 residues: CASDWDTGEKLFF. The CDR3 nucleotides read TGTGCCAGCGATTGGGACACTGGGGAAAAACTGTTTTTT. The chain links TRBV6-5 to TRBJ1-4, with D maybe TRBD1 (6 bases). V was clipped by 8 bases and J by 8 bases, with 15 bases between them. The CDR3 has 13 residues. Per the germline V gene, CDR1 is MNHEY and CDR2 is SVGAGI.

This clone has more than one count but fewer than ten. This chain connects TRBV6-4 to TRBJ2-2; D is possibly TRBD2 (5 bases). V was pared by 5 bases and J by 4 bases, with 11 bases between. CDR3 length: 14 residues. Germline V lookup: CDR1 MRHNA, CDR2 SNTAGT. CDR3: CASSRAGGTGELFF. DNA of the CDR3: TGTGCCAGCAGTCGCGCGGGCGGCACCGGGGAGCTGTTTTTT.

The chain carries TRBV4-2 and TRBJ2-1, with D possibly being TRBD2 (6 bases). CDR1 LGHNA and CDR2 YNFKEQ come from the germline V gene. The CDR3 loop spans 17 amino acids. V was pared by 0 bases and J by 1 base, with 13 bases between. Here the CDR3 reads CASSQDRAGVSYNEQFF. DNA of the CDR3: TGTGCCAGCAGCCAAGATCGAGCGGGTGTATCCTACAATGAGCAGTTCTTC.

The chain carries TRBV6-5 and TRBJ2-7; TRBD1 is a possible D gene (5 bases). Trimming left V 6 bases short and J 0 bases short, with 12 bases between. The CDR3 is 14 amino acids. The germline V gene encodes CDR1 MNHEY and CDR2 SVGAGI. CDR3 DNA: TGTGCCAGCAGCGAGGCAAGGGGCTCCTACGAGCAGTACTTC. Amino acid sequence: CASSEARGSYEQYF.

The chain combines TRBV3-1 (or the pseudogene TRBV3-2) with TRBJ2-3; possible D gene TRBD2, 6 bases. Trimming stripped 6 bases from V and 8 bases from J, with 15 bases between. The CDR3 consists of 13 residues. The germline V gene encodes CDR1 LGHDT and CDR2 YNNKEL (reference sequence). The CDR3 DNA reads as TGTGCCAGCAGTTCTGGGGGGTTAGTTACGCAGTATTTT. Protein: CASSSGGLVTQYF.

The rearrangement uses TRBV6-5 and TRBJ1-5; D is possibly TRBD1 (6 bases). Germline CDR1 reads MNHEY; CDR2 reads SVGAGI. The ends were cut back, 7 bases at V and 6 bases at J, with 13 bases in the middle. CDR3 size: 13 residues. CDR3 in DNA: TGTGCCAGCACCACAGGGATGGCTCAGCCCCAGCATTTT. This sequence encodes CASTTGMAQPQHF.

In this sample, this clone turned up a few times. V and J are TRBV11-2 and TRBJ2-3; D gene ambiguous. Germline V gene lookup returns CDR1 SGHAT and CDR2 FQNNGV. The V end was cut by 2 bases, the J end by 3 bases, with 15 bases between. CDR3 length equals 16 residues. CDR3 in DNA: TGTGCCAGCAGCTTAATGTTTCGGAGCGTAACAGATACGCAGTATTTT. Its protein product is CASSLMFRSVTDTQYF.

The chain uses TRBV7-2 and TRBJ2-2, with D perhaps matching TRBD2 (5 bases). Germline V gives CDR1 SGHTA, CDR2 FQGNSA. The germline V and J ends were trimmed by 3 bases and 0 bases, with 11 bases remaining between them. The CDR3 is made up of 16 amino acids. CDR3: CASSFWRVTNTGELFF. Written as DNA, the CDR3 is TGTGCCAGCAGCTTTTGGCGGGTTACGAACACCGGGGAGCTGTTTTTT.

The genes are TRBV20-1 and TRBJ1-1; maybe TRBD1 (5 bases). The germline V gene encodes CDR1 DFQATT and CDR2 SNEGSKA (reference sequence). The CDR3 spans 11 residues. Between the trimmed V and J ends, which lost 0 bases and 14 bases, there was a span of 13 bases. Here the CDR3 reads CSARDGGNTFF. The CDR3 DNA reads TGCAGTGCTAGAGATGGGGGGAACACCTTCTTT.

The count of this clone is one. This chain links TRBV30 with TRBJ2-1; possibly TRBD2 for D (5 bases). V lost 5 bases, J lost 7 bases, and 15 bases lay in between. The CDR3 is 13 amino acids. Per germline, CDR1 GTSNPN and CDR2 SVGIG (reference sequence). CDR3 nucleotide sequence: TGTGCCTGGGGAAAAGAACTAGGTAATGAGCAGTTCTTC. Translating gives CAWGKELGNEQFF.